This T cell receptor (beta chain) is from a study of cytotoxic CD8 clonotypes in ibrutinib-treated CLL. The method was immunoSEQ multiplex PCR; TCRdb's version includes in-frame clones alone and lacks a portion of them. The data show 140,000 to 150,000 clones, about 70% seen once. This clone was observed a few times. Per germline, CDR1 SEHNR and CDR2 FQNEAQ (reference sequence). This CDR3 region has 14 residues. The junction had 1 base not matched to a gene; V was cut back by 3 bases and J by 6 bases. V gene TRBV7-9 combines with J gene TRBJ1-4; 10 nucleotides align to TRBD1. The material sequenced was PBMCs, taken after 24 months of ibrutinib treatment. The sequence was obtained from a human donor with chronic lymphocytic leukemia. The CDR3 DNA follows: TGTGCCAGCAGCTTCGGGACAGGGGATGAAAAACTGTTTTTT. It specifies CASSFGTGDEKLFF.